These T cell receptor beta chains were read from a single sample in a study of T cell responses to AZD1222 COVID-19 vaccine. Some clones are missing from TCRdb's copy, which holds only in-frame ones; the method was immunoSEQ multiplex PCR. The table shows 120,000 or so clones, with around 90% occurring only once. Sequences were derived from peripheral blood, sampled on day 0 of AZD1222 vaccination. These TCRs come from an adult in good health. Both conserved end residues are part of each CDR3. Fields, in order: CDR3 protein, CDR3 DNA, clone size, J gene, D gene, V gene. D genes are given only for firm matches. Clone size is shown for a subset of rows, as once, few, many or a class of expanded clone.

CDR3 protein: CASSLGGGNQPQHF
CDR3 DNA: TGTGCCAGCAGCCTGGGGGGTGGGAATCAGCCCCAGCATTTT
clone size: .
J gene: TRBJ1-5
D gene: .
V gene: TRBV11-2

CDR3 protein: CAWSRGIQGAGNSPLHF
CDR3 DNA: TGTGCCTGGAGTCGAGGGATACAGGGGGCTGGCAATTCACCCCTCCACTTT
clone size: .
J gene: TRBJ1-6
D gene: TRBD1
V gene: TRBV30

CDR3 protein: CASSVVGGGYTF
CDR3 DNA: TGTGCCAGCAGCGTAGTGGGCGGGGGCTACACCTTC
clone size: .
J gene: TRBJ1-2
D gene: .
V gene: TRBV9

CDR3 protein: CASSWGQYEQYF
CDR3 DNA: TGTGCCAGCAGTTGGGGACAGTACGAGCAGTACTTC
clone size: .
J gene: TRBJ2-7
D gene: TRBD1
V gene: TRBV6-6

CDR3 protein: CASRFDRGGGYTF
CDR3 DNA: TGTGCCAGCAGATTCGACAGGGGAGGAGGCTACACCTTC
clone size: .
J gene: TRBJ1-2
D gene: TRBD1
V gene: TRBV12-3/TRBV12-4

CDR3 protein: CASASAGVRYEQFF
CDR3 DNA: TGTGCCAGTGCCTCAGCGGGAGTTCGATATGAGCAGTTCTTC
clone size: .
J gene: TRBJ2-1
D gene: TRBD2
V gene: TRBV27

CDR3 protein: CASSTRYRGEDEKLFF
CDR3 DNA: TGTGCCAGCAGCACGCGATACAGGGGGGAGGATGAAAAACTGTTTTTT
clone size: .
J gene: TRBJ1-4
D gene: TRBD1
V gene: TRBV3-1/TRBV3-2

CDR3 protein: CASSSDGWRDEKLFF
CDR3 DNA: TGTGCCAGCAGCAGCGACGGCTGGAGAGATGAAAAACTGTTTTTT
clone size: .
J gene: TRBJ1-4
D gene: .
V gene: TRBV11-1

CDR3 protein: CASSSGPLSGNTIYF
CDR3 DNA: TGTGCCAGCAGCTCCGGGCCCCTCTCTGGAAACACCATATATTTT
clone size: few
J gene: TRBJ1-3
D gene: .
V gene: TRBV28

CDR3 protein: CASSPRQSRGYTF
CDR3 DNA: TGTGCCAGCAGTCCTCGACAGAGCCGGGGCTACACCTTC
clone size: .
J gene: TRBJ1-2
D gene: .
V gene: TRBV27

CDR3 protein: CASSLAGAAWGSMNTEAFF
CDR3 DNA: TGTGCCAGCAGCTTAGCGGGCGCGGCCTGGGGGAGTATGAACACTGAAGCTTTCTTT
clone size: few
J gene: TRBJ1-1
D gene: .
V gene: TRBV7-8

CDR3 protein: CASSLSGTSNYNEQFF
CDR3 DNA: TGTGCCAGCAGCTTATCCGGGACCAGCAACTACAATGAGCAGTTCTTC
clone size: .
J gene: TRBJ2-1
D gene: .
V gene: TRBV7-2

CDR3 protein: CASSLAGGVYNEQFF
CDR3 DNA: TGTGCCAGCAGCTTAGCGGGGGGTGTCTACAATGAGCAGTTCTTC
clone size: .
J gene: TRBJ2-1
D gene: .
V gene: TRBV7-2

CDR3 protein: CASSLARDSFYGYTF
CDR3 DNA: TGTGCCAGCAGCTTAGCTCGGGACAGCTTCTATGGCTACACCTTC
clone size: .
J gene: TRBJ1-2
D gene: TRBD1
V gene: TRBV7-2

CDR3 protein: CASREGSKNTEAFF
CDR3 DNA: TGTGCCAGCAGGGAGGGGTCAAAGAACACTGAAGCTTTCTTT
clone size: .
J gene: TRBJ1-1
D gene: .
V gene: TRBV28

CDR3 protein: CASTWTENTEAFF
CDR3 DNA: TGTGCCAGCACCTGGACCGAGAACACTGAAGCTTTCTTT
clone size: .
J gene: TRBJ1-1
D gene: .
V gene: TRBV12-3/TRBV12-4

CDR3 protein: CASSFTGLEQYF
CDR3 DNA: TGCGCCAGCAGCTTCACCGGCCTCGAGCAGTACTTC
clone size: .
J gene: TRBJ2-7
D gene: .
V gene: TRBV5-1

CDR3 protein: CASSIEGRVGANVLTF
CDR3 DNA: TGTGCCAGTAGTATAGAAGGGAGGGTTGGGGCCAACGTCCTGACTTTC
clone size: .
J gene: TRBJ2-6
D gene: TRBD2
V gene: TRBV19

CDR3 protein: CASSNRTGAYTEAFF
CDR3 DNA: TGTGCCAGCAGCAATCGGACAGGGGCCTACACTGAAGCTTTCTTT
clone size: .
J gene: TRBJ1-1
D gene: TRBD1
V gene: TRBV9

CDR3 protein: CASSIQGASTEAFF
CDR3 DNA: TGTGCCAGCAGCATACAGGGGGCGAGCACTGAAGCTTTCTTT
clone size: .
J gene: TRBJ1-1
D gene: TRBD1
V gene: TRBV7-2

CDR3 protein: CASSLPAVSEQYF
CDR3 DNA: TGTGCCAGCAGTTTACCCGCGGTAAGCGAGCAGTACTTC
clone size: once
J gene: TRBJ2-7
D gene: .
V gene: TRBV28

CDR3 protein: CAWGGWGYEQYF
CDR3 DNA: TGTGCCTGGGGGGGTTGGGGCTACGAGCAGTACTTC
clone size: once
J gene: TRBJ2-7
D gene: .
V gene: TRBV30

CDR3 protein: CASSLGGGRGTDTQYF
CDR3 DNA: TGTGCCAGCAGCTTAGGGGGGGGGCGCGGCACAGATACGCAGTATTTT
clone size: .
J gene: TRBJ2-3
D gene: .
V gene: TRBV11-3

CDR3 protein: CASSLGPSPEIYEQYF
CDR3 DNA: TGTGCCAGCAGCTTAGGGCCGTCCCCCGAGATCTACGAGCAGTACTTC
clone size: .
J gene: TRBJ2-7
D gene: .
V gene: TRBV7-2

CDR3 protein: CASSLARASGRGVGTQYF
CDR3 DNA: TGTGCCAGCAGCTTAGCGCGGGCTAGCGGGAGAGGAGTGGGTACGCAGTATTTT
clone size: .
J gene: TRBJ2-3
D gene: TRBD2
V gene: TRBV11-1

CDR3 protein: CASSLQPSGRSNTGELFF
CDR3 DNA: TGTGCCAGCAGCTTACAGCCTAGCGGGAGATCGAACACCGGGGAGCTGTTTTTT
clone size: .
J gene: TRBJ2-2
D gene: TRBD2
V gene: TRBV7-3

CDR3 protein: CASSEFEGFYGYTF
CDR3 DNA: TGTGCCAGCAGTGAATTTGAGGGATTCTATGGCTACACCTTC
clone size: .
J gene: TRBJ1-2
D gene: .
V gene: TRBV6-1

CDR3 protein: CASSLGQVDFHEQFF
CDR3 DNA: TGCGCCAGCAGCTTGGGACAGGTTGACTTCCATGAGCAGTTCTTC
clone size: .
J gene: TRBJ2-1
D gene: TRBD1
V gene: TRBV4-3

CDR3 protein: CASSPTRGRDETEAFF
CDR3 DNA: TGTGCCAGCTCCCCAACCAGGGGGCGCGATGAGACTGAAGCTTTCTTT
clone size: .
J gene: TRBJ1-1
D gene: TRBD1
V gene: TRBV18

CDR3 protein: CSASMDRDSDTQYF
CDR3 DNA: TGCAGTGCTAGTATGGACAGAGACTCAGATACGCAGTATTTT
clone size: once
J gene: TRBJ2-3
D gene: .
V gene: TRBV20-1

CDR3 protein: CASSIGPGAGNTIYF
CDR3 DNA: TGTGCCAGTAGTATCGGACCAGGGGCTGGAAACACCATATATTTT
clone size: .
J gene: TRBJ1-3
D gene: .
V gene: TRBV19

CDR3 protein: CASSPTAVAGNTIYF
CDR3 DNA: TGTGCCAGCAGTCCTACGGCGGTGGCTGGAAACACCATATATTTT
clone size: .
J gene: TRBJ1-3
D gene: .
V gene: TRBV3-1/TRBV3-2